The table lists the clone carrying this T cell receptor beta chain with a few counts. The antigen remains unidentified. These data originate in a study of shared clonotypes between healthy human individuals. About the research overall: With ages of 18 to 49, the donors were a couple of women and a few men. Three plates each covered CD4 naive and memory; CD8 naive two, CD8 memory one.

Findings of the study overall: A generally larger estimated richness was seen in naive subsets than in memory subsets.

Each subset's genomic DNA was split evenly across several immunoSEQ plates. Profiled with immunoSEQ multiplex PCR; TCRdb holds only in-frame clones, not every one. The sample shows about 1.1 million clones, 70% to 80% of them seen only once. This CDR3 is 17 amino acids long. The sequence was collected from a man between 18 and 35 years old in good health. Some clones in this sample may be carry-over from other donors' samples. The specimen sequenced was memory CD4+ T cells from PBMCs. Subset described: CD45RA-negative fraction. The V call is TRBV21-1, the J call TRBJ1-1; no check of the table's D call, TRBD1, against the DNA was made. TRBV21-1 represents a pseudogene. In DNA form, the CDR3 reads TGTGCCAGCAGCAAAGTAGGGCAGGGGGATAGGAACACTGAAGCTTTCTTT. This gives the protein CASSKVGQGDRNTEAFF.